These T cell receptor beta chains were read from a single sample in a study of memory CD8 T cells in hepatitis C reinfection. Sequenced by immunoSEQ multiplex PCR; TCRdb stores in-frame clones only, minus some. The data contain approximately 46,000 clones, approximately 89% of them singletons. The sample comprised naive CD8+ T cells sorted from blood. The receptors were sampled from a man aged 18 to 29 with hepatitis C virus infection. The CDR3 runs from the conserved cysteine through the conserved F or W. A D gene is named only where the DNA matches it firmly. Clone size is stated in some rows and not others, as once, few, many or a class when expanded.

>.|.|TRBJ2-1|TRBV28
CASKDFSYNEQFF
TGTGCCAGCAAGGACTTCTCCTACAATGAGCAGTTCTTC
>.|.|TRBJ2-7|TRBV2
CATLSTSIHEQYF
TGTGCCACCCTCTCAACTAGCATCCACGAGCAGTACTTC
>.|.|TRBJ2-1|TRBV19
CASSRGAGLRNEQFF
TGTGCCAGTAGTCGGGGGGCTGGTCTACGCAATGAGCAGTTCTTC
>.|.|TRBJ1-5|TRBV5-6
CASSLGGSEAQHF
TGTGCCAGCAGCTTGGGAGGTTCCGAGGCCCAGCATTTT
>.|.|TRBJ1-5|TRBV6-5
CASSPRGDQPQHF
TGTGCCAGCAGTCCCCGGGGGGATCAGCCCCAGCATTTT
>TRBD1|once|TRBJ2-1|TRBV5-1
CASSSGQGAYNEQFF
TGCGCCAGCAGCTCGGGACAGGGGGCCTACAATGAGCAGTTCTTC
>.|.|TRBJ2-1|TRBV7-9
CASSSDGGNEQFF
TGTGCCAGCAGCTCCGACGGAGGAAATGAGCAGTTCTTC
>.|.|TRBJ2-2|TRBV19
CASSIDDAGMNTGELFF
TGTGCCAGTAGTATAGATGACGCAGGGATGAACACCGGGGAGCTGTTTTTT
>.|.|TRBJ2-3|TRBV7-9
CASSLSEGRDTQYF
TGTGCCAGCAGCTTAAGCGAGGGCCGAGATACGCAGTATTTT
>TRBD2|.|TRBJ2-1|TRBV11-2
CASSQTGLARNEQFF
TGTGCCAGCAGCCAAACGGGACTAGCGCGAAATGAGCAGTTCTTC
>TRBD2|.|TRBJ2-3|TRBV6-1
CASSEEGLDPDTQYF
TGTGCCAGCAGTGAAGAGGGACTAGATCCAGATACGCAGTATTTT
>.|.|TRBJ2-7|TRBV6-1
CASSEGGSSYEQYF
TGTGCCAGCAGTGAAGGCGGTAGCTCCTACGAGCAGTACTTC